This T cell receptor beta chain derives from a study of cytomegalovirus exposure and HLA in healthy donors. Deletions cut 1 base from V and 14 bases from J, with 15 bases between. In germline, CDR1 is SNHLY, CDR2 FYNNEI. CDR3 length equals 14 residues. PCR involved 60 Vbeta and 13 Jbeta primers. The data were produced by immunoSEQ multiplex PCR, yet TCRdb's version contains in-frame clones alone and is incomplete. The data hold 84,000 or so clones, with around two thirds observed a single time. The source is a woman in her 30s in good health and CMV-seropositive. The rearrangement links TRBV2 to TRBJ1-6; weak D call: TRBD1 (5 bases). Sequencing was carried out using PBMCs. Written as DNA, the CDR3 is TGTGCCAGCAGTGAAGAATCAGGGCCTACGACCCTCCACTTT. It encodes CASSEESGPTTLHF.